This is a list of T cell receptor beta chains from one sample in a study of T cell repertoires in cytomegalovirus infection. TCRdb analysed the reads with MiXCR anew, one entry per CDR3 protein. The data contain about 470,000 distinct CDR3 sequences, more than 40% of them singletons. These receptors' targets are unknown. The source material was cultured PBMCs, sampled from culture after CMV antigen stimulation. Every receptor here comes from a human donor in good health (CMV status not recorded). Some clones in this sample may be carry-over from other donors' samples. CDR3s include the opening cysteine and the closing phenylalanine or tryptophan. The D gene is left open where the match is weak. The size of a clone is reported for some rows only, either as once, few or many, or as a class for expanded clones.

D gene,J gene,V gene,clone size,CDR3 DNA,CDR3 protein
NA,TRBJ2-3,TRBV7-2,many,TGTGCCAGCAGTGACACAGATACGCAGTATTTT,CASSDTDTQYF
NA,TRBJ2-1,TRBV15,few,TGTGCCACCAGCAGGGACTGGGGGCAGGAGCAGTTCTTC,CATSRDWGQEQFF
TRBD2,TRBJ2-7,TRBV5-4,NA,TGTGCCAGCAGCTCCTCTCTAGCGGGGGGGACCTACGAGCAGTACTTC,CASSSSLAGGTYEQYF
NA,TRBJ2-3,TRBV7-6,many,TGTGCCAGCAGCTTATTTGGTGGTCAAGATACGCAGTATTTT,CASSLFGGQDTQYF
TRBD1,TRBJ2-7,TRBV11-2,NA,TGTGCCAGCAGCTTAGTCTTCACAGGGGGCTCCTACGAGCAGTACTTC,CASSLVFTGGSYEQYF
TRBD1,TRBJ2-2,TRBV6-8,NA,TGTGCCAGCCGCTACGGGACAGGGGGTTCCGGGGAGCTGTTTTTT,CASRYGTGGSGELFF
NA,TRBJ2-7,TRBV2,NA,TGTGCCAGCAGTGAATCGGCGACCGTGGTTGGGGAGCAGTACTTC,CASSESATVVGEQYF
NA,TRBJ1-2,TRBV6-2/TRBV6-3,NA,TGTGCCAGCAGTTCTGGAGGGCTCGTCGGAGGCTACACCTTC,CASSSGGLVGGYTF
TRBD1,TRBJ2-1,TRBV19,NA,TGTGCCAGCGCCGGGACAGGGGCATATGAGGAGCAGTTCTTC,CASAGTGAYEEQFF
NA,TRBJ1-1,TRBV7-9,few,TGTGCCAGCAGCTTTTTCATGGGGTTCACTGAAGCTTTCTTT,CASSFFMGFTEAFF
NA,TRBJ2-3,TRBV20-1,NA,TGCAGTGCTAGGAGGGGGGCTTTGAATACGCAGTATTTT,CSARRGALNTQYF
NA,TRBJ1-1,TRBV5-4,NA,TGTGCCAGCAGCTTGTCAGGGGAGGGAGCTTTCTTT,CASSLSGEGAFF
TRBD2,TRBJ2-3,TRBV5-5,NA,TGTGCCAGCAGCTGGGGGGGATTTGACTCAGATACGCAGTATTTT,CASSWGGFDSDTQYF
NA,TRBJ2-7,TRBV7-2,NA,TGTGCCAGCCAAATTAGCGGCGGGGCGGCCTACGAGCAGTACTTC,CASQISGGAAYEQYF
NA,TRBJ1-1,TRBV4-1,once,TGCGCCAGCAGCGGATTGATAGGTACTGAAGCTTTCTTT,CASSGLIGTEAFF
NA,TRBJ1-1,TRBV5-4,NA,TGTGCCAGCAGCGCGCCCGGCAGAATGAACACTGAAGCTTTCTTT,CASSAPGRMNTEAFF
TRBD1,TRBJ1-1,TRBV7-8,NA,TGTGCCAGCAGCTTCGACAGGGTGTACACTGAAGCTTTCTTT,CASSFDRVYTEAFF
NA,TRBJ1-6,TRBV4-1,few,TGCGCCAGCAGCACCCTGGGGACTAATTCACCCCTCCACTTT,CASSTLGTNSPLHF
NA,TRBJ2-2,TRBV6-2/TRBV6-3,few,TGTGCCAGCAGTTACGATGGCGCGAACACCGGGGAGCTGTTTTTT,CASSYDGANTGELFF
NA,TRBJ2-5,TRBV20-1,NA,TGCAGTGCTAGGAGTAGGACAGCCCAACAAGAGACCCAGTACTTC,CSARSRTAQQETQYF
TRBD1,TRBJ2-3,TRBV7-9,few,TGTGCCAGCAGCTCCCGGCGGGACAGGACTATGAGGGGCACAGATACGCAGTATTTT,CASSSRRDRTMRGTDTQYF
NA,TRBJ1-2,TRBV2,NA,TGTGCCAGCAGTGTTTTTGGGCCGGCCTATGGCTACACCTTC,CASSVFGPAYGYTF
NA,TRBJ1-6,TRBV6-5,NA,TGTGCCAGCAGTTACGGAGCGTTCCGGTCACCCCTCCACTTT,CASSYGAFRSPLHF
NA,TRBJ2-4,TRBV11-2,few,TGTGCCAGCAGCTTAAAAGGCCTAGCTAAAAACATTCAGTACTTC,CASSLKGLAKNIQYF
TRBD1,TRBJ1-1,TRBV4-1,few,TGCGCCAGCAGCCAAATGGGACAGGGCGCTGAAGCTTTCTTT,CASSQMGQGAEAFF
NA,TRBJ1-1,TRBV6-1,few,TGTGCCAGCAGTGAACGCAGACTAGTGAACACTGAAGCTTTCTTT,CASSERRLVNTEAFF
TRBD2,TRBJ2-1,TRBV2,once,TGTGCCAGCAGTGGGACTAGCGGGATGGCTGCGCAGTTCTTC,CASSGTSGMAAQFF
NA,TRBJ1-4,TRBV2,NA,TGTGCCAGCAGTGTCGAATTTGCAACTAATGAAAAACTGTTTTTT,CASSVEFATNEKLFF
TRBD2,TRBJ2-7,TRBV4-1,few,TGCGCCAGCAGCCAAGATTCCCTGACTAGCGGGGGGCACGAGCAGTACTTC,CASSQDSLTSGGHEQYF
NA,TRBJ2-3,TRBV20-1,NA,TGCAGTGCTACCGCGGGCGGTGTGGGCACAGATACGCAGTATTTT,CSATAGGVGTDTQYF
TRBD1,TRBJ1-5,TRBV6-6,once,TGTGCCAGCAGTGTCAGGGGGCGGAATCAGCCCCAGCATTTT,CASSVRGRNQPQHF
TRBD2,TRBJ2-7,TRBV6-1,NA,TGTGCCAGCAGTCCGACTAGCGGAGGGCAAAAAATCTCCTACGAGCAGTACTTC,CASSPTSGGQKISYEQYF
NA,TRBJ1-1,TRBV7-6,NA,TGTGCCAGCTTACTCAAGGGGACTGAAGCTTTCTTT,CASLLKGTEAFF
NA,TRBJ2-1,TRBV11-2,few,TGTGCCAGCAGCTTAAGGGTGTACAGCGACAGCTCCTACAATGAGCAGTTCTTC,CASSLRVYSDSSYNEQFF
TRBD2,TRBJ2-2,TRBV19,NA,TGTGCCAGTAGTAGAATAGCGGGGGGAGGAAACACCGGGGAGCTGTTTTTT,CASSRIAGGGNTGELFF
NA,TRBJ1-2,TRBV7-2,NA,TGTGCCAGCAGCTTAGGACGACAGCTCAACTATGGCTACACCTTC,CASSLGRQLNYGYTF
TRBD2,TRBJ2-7,TRBV7-2,few,TGTGCCAGCAGCTTAGATCTAGCGGGAGGGCCAATGCGAGAGCAGTACTTC,CASSLDLAGGPMREQYF
TRBD2,TRBJ2-7,TRBV4-1,NA,TGCGCCAGCAGCCGACGGTGGGAGGGGACTTACGAGCAGTACTTC,CASSRRWEGTYEQYF
TRBD2,TRBJ2-3,TRBV7-2,many,TGTGCCAGCAGCACAGGGACTAGCGGGGGGGCTGGCACAGATACGCAGTATTTT,CASSTGTSGGAGTDTQYF
TRBD1,TRBJ1-5,TRBV12-3/TRBV12-4,few,TGTGCCAGCAGCCTGGACAGGGGCTGGGACCAGCCCCAGCATTTT,CASSLDRGWDQPQHF
TRBD2,TRBJ2-7,TRBV6-5,NA,TGTGCCAGCAGTTACTCGACTAGCGGAGCCTACGAGCAGTACTTC,CASSYSTSGAYEQYF
TRBD1,TRBJ2-5,TRBV7-9,NA,TGTGCCAGCAGCTTAGCGGCAGGGGGCTCTCATGGGGAGACCCAGTACTTC,CASSLAAGGSHGETQYF